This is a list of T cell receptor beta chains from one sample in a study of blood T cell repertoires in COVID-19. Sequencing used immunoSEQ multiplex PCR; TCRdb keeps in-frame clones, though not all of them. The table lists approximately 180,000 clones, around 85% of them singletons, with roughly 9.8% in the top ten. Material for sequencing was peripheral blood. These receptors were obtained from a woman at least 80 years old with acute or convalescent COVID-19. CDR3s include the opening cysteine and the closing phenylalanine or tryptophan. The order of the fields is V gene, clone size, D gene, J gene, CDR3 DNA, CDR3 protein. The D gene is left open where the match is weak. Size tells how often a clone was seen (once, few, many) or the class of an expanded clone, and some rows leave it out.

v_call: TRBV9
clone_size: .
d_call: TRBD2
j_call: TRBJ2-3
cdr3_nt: TGTGCCAGCAGCGTAGAACTAGCGGCCACTAGCACAGATACGCAGTATTTT
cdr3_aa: CASSVELAATSTDTQYF

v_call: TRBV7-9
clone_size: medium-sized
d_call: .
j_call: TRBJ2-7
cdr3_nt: TGTGCCAGCAGCTGGCAGGGGTGGGTCGGCGAGCAGTACTTC
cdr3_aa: CASSWQGWVGEQYF

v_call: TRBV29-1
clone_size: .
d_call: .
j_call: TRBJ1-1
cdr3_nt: TGCAGCGTTGAAATGGGGGGTGAAGCTTTCTTT
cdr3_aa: CSVEMGGEAFF

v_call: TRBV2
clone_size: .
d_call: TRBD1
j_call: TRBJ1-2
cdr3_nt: TGTGCCAGCAGTTCGACAGGGCCTAACTATGGCTACACCTTC
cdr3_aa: CASSSTGPNYGYTF

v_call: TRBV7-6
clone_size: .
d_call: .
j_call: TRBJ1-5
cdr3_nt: TGTGCCAGCAGCTTAGCCCTCTCGAACAGGAGGGGTCAGCCCCAGCATTTT
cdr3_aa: CASSLALSNRRGQPQHF

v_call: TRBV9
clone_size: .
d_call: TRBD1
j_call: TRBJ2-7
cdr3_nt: TGTGCCAGCAGCGAAGGGACAGGGAACTACGAGCAGTACTTC
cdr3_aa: CASSEGTGNYEQYF

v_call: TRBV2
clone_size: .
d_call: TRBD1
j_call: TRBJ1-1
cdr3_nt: TGTGCCAGCAAAGGGGGCGGGGCGGGGAACACTGAAGCTTTCTTT
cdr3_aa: CASKGGGAGNTEAFF

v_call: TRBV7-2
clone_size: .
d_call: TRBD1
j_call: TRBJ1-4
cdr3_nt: TGTGCCAGCAGCCCTATCCCCACAGGGGGGGTTAATGAAAAACTGTTTTTT
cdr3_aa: CASSPIPTGGVNEKLFF

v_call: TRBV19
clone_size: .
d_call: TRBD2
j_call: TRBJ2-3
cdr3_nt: TGTGCCAGTAGTACCCGACTAGCGGAACTCACAGATACGCAGTATTTT
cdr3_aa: CASSTRLAELTDTQYF

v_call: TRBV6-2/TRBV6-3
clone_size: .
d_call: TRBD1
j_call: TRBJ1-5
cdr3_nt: TGTGCCAGCAGTTACCGCGGACAGGGGGGAGGACAGCCCCAGCATTTT
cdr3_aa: CASSYRGQGGGQPQHF

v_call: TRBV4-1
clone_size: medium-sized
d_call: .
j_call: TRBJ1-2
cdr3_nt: TGCGCCAGCAGCCAAGAATCGACAGCTCGCTATGGCTACACCTTC
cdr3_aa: CASSQESTARYGYTF

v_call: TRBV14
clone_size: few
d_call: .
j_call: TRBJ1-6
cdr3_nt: TGTGCCAGCTCTGGGGGGGGTAATTCACCCCTCCACTTT
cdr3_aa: CASSGGGNSPLHF

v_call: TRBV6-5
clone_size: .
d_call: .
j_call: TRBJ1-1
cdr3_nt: TGTGCCAGCAGTTACCGGACAGCGAACACTGAAGCTTTCTTT
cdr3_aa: CASSYRTANTEAFF

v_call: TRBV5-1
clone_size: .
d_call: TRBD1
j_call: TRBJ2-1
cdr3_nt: TGCGCCAGCAGCTTTAATATGGACAGGGATGAGCAGTTCTTC
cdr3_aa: CASSFNMDRDEQFF

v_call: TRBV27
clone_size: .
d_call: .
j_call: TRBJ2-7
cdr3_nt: TGTGCCAGCAGTTCCCCCCGCAGGGACTCTTCCTACGAGCAGTACTTC
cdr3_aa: CASSSPRRDSSYEQYF

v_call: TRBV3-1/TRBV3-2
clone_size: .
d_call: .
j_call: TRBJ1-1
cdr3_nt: TGTGCCAGCAGCGAGGAGTTCATGAACACTGAAGCTTTCTTT
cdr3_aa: CASSEEFMNTEAFF

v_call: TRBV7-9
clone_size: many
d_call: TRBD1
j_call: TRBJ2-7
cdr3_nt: TGTGCCAGCAGCCAGACAGGGGCTCTTTACGAGCAGTACTTC
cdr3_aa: CASSQTGALYEQYF

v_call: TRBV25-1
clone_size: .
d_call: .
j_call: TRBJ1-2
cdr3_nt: TGTGCCAGCAGTGAGCCTACGGGGGGCGGCTATGGCTACACCTTC
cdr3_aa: CASSEPTGGGYGYTF

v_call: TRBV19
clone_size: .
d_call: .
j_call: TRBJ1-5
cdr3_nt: TGTGCCAGTAGTATCACACCCAGCTCAGGTCAGCCCCAGCATTTT
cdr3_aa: CASSITPSSGQPQHF

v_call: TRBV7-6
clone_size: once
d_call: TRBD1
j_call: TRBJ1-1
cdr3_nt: TGTGCCAGCAGCTTAGCTGGCAGGGGGCGGGACACTGAAGCTTTCTTT
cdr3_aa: CASSLAGRGRDTEAFF

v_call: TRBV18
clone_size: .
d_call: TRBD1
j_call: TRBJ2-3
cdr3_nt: TGTGCCGGTCGGGACAGAATTTTTAGCACAGATACGCAGTATTTT
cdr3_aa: CAGRDRIFSTDTQYF

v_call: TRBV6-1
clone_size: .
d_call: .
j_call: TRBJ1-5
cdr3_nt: TGTGCCAGCAGTGAGCATGAGACCCAGCATTTT
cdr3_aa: CASSEHETQHF

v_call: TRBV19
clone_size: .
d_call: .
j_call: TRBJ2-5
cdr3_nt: TGTGCCAGTAGACTCAGGGCCGTCCAAGAGACCCAGTACTTC
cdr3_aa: CASRLRAVQETQYF

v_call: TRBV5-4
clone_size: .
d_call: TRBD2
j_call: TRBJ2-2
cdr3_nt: TGTGCCAGCAGCCCGGGGGGGCCGCACGGGGAGCTGTTTTTT
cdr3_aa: CASSPGGPHGELFF

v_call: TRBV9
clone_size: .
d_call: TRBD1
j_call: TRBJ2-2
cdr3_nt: TGTGCCAGCAGCCCCCGGGACAGGGATTTCACCGGGGAGCTGTTTTTT
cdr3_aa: CASSPRDRDFTGELFF

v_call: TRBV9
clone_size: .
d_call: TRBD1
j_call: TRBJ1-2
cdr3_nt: TGTGCCAGCAGCGCGTGGGACAGGGGGGATGGCTACACCTTC
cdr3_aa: CASSAWDRGDGYTF

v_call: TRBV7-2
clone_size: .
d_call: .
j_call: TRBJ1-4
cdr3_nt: TGTGCCAGCAGCTTATATCCGAGACTTAATGAAAAACTGTTTTTT
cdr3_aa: CASSLYPRLNEKLFF

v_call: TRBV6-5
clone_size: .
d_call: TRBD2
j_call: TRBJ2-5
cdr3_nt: TGTGCCAGCAGTTATGGAGCGGGGCACCAAGAGACCCAGTACTTC
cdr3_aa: CASSYGAGHQETQYF

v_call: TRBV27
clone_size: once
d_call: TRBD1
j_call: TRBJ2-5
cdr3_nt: TGTGCCAGCAGTGGACAGGGAGTCGGGGAGACCCAGTACTTC
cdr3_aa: CASSGQGVGETQYF

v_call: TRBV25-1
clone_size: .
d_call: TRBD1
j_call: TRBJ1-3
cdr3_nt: TGTGCCAGCAGGGGGGGACAGGGGAGAAACACCATATATTTT
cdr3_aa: CASRGGQGRNTIYF